This paragraph reports one T cell receptor beta chain. The length of the CDR3 is 13 residues. CDR1 and CDR2 (germline): LGHDT, YNNKEL (reference sequence). Trimming left V 4 bases short and J 11 bases short, with 14 bases between. The data stem from a study of blood T cell repertoires in COVID-19. Study details: COVID-19 samples, acute and convalescent, were from the United States, Italy and Spain. T cells, B-cell-depleted T cells, or PBMCs provided the cDNA or gDNA that served as material.

Enrolment of Seattle patients took place during active infection, and they were followed longitudinally. Per the original data handling: Reference gene primer amplification gave estimated nucleated cell counts. Measured with immunoSEQ multiplex PCR; TCRdb has only the in-frame clones, and not every one. V and J calls and clone size come straight from that table; D and trimming were deduced from the DNA. Of 250,000 to 350,000 clones listed, roughly 83% are singletons. The TCR was taken from a human donor with COVID-19, enrolled during active disease. The donor label of this sample is uncertain. The chain has TRBV3-1 (or the pseudogene TRBV3-2) and TRBJ1-4; the D is unclear. The sample taken for sequencing was peripheral blood. CDR3 amino acids: CASSPWRSEKLFF. The CDR3 DNA reads TGTGCCAGCAGCCCGTGGCGCAGCGAGAAACTGTTTTTT.